This TCR beta chain was recorded in a study of T cell repertoires in cytomegalovirus infection. TCRdb used MiXCR to reprocess the reads, holding one entry per CDR3 protein. The table lists 50,000 to 65,000 distinct CDR3 sequences, around 20% of them singletons. This CDR3 has 14 residues. The germline CDR1 and CDR2 sequences are SGHAT and FQNNGV. V lost 4 bases, J lost 5 bases, and 8 bases stayed unmatched. Of note for this clonotype: Its antigen is not known. A much larger clone differs from this one at a single base, so this may be a read error. The CDR3 does not close with the conserved phenylalanine or tryptophan, likely indicating a read error.

The V call is TRBV11-2, the J call TRBJ2-7, with 7 bases identical to TRBD1. This TCR was recovered from a human donor in good health (CMV status not recorded). Some clones in this sample may be carry-over from other donors' samples. This sample comprised CD8+ T cells from cultured PBMCs, obtained from culture after CMV antigen stimulation. The CDR3 sequence: CASSSRQGPDEQYL. In DNA, the CDR3 is TGTGCCAGCAGCTCTCGACAGGGTCCGGACGAGCAGTACTTG.